This passage covers 8 T cell receptor beta chains from one sample sequenced in a study of monozygotic twins with inflammatory bowel disease. TCRdb reprocessed the 5' RACE reads, keeping one entry per CDR3 protein, no DNA. The sample is made up of 440,000 or so distinct CDR3 sequences, and the top ten hold around 2.4% of it. The sample consisted of blood. The source is a human donor with ulcerative colitis or Crohn's disease, or a healthy co-twin of an affected twin (not recorded which).

The V call is TRBV24-1, the J call TRBJ2-3; TCRdb names TRBD2, which stays unverified in the absence of DNA. This CDR3 is built from 14 residues. Germline CDR1 and CDR2: KGHDR and SFDVKD. CDR3 sequence: CATSDSLGADTQYF.

The chain combines TRBV24-1 with TRBJ2-3. The CDR3 consists of 13 residues. The germline V gene has CDR1 KGHDR and CDR2 SFDVKD. The CDR3 reads CATSDPVTDTQYF.

The chain employs TRBV18 and TRBJ1-1; the D call from TCRdb, TRBD1, cannot be confirmed without DNA. The CDR3 extends over 15 amino acids. The V gene's germline CDR1 is KGHSH and CDR2 LQKENI. The CDR3 sequence: CASSQRDRGSTEAFF. Full variable domain (rest looked up from reference TRBV18 and TRBJ1-1): NAGVMQNPRHLVRRRGQEARLRCSPMKGHSHVYWYRQLPEEGLKFMVYLQKENIIDESGMPKERFSAEFPKEGPSILRIQQVVRGDSAAYFCASSQRDRGSTEAFFGQGTRLTVV.

The chain has TRBV11-1 and TRBJ2-1; no DNA is available, so the TRBD1 call from TCRdb remains unchecked. From germline, CDR1 is SGHAT and CDR2 FQDESV (reference sequence). This CDR3 contains 14 residues. This CDR3 is CASSHPGTSNEQFF. The variable domain in full, with the rest retrieved from reference TRBV11-1 and TRBJ2-1, is EAEVAQSPRYKITEKSQAVAFWCDPISGHATLYWYRQILGQGPELLVQFQDESVVDDSQLPKDRFSAERLKGVDSTLKIQPAELGDSAMYLCASSHPGTSNEQFFGPGTRLTVL.

The V call is TRBV15, the J call TRBJ1-2; TCRdb lists TRBD1, though no DNA is available to test this call. The CDR3 length is 16 residues. Germline loops: CDR1 LNHNV, CDR2 YYDKDF (reference sequence). The CDR3 here is CATSRDPPTGVYGYTF.

J is TRBJ1-2 and V is TRBV7-2; the D call of TRBD1 rests on TCRdb alone, since no DNA is present to check it. Germline CDR1 is SGHTA and CDR2 is FQGNSA. The CDR3 spans 16 residues. CDR3 residues: CASRGGTGFFSYGYTF. Based on the CDR3 plus reference TRBV7-2 and TRBJ1-2, the full variable domain is GAGVSQSPSNKVTEKGKDVELRCDPISGHTALYWYRQSLGQGLEFLIYFQGNSAPDKSGLPSDRFSAERTGGSVSTLTIQRTQQEDSAVYLCASRGGTGFFSYGYTFGSGTRLTVV.

The gene calls are TRBV4-1 and TRBJ2-1; the D gene TCRdb calls, TRBD2, cannot be checked with no DNA. Germline CDR1 MGHRA, CDR2 YSYEKL. CDR3 length equals 17 residues. The CDR3 protein is CASSRKVLAGEDNEQFF.

This chain joins TRBV5-1 and TRBJ2-7; there is no DNA to check the TCRdb D call of TRBD1. CDR3 length: 16 amino acids. CDR1 is SGHRS, CDR2 YFSETQ, per germline. The CDR3 spells CASSGISGPRLYEQYF.